A single sample is the source of the 25 T cell receptor beta chains below, sequenced in a study of T cell responses to AZD1222 COVID-19 vaccine. Here immunoSEQ multiplex PCR was the method, and the copy in TCRdb shows in-frame clones only, minus some. The sample carries 130,000 to 150,000 clones, around 90% recorded once. The material sequenced was peripheral blood, taken on day 0 of AZD1222 vaccination. The receptors originated from an adult in good health.

In the case of this clone: This CDR3 is also generated by other DNA sequences in the sample. The chain links TRBV5-1 to TRBJ1-3; D may be TRBD1 (6 bases). The CDR3 spans 14 residues. Germline V gene data show CDR1 as SGHRS and CDR2 as YFSETQ. The ends were cut back, 1 base at V and 1 base at J, with 6 bases in the middle. In DNA form, the CDR3 reads TGCGCCAGCAGCTTGACAGGGTCTGGAAACACCATATATTTT. Translation: CASSLTGSGNTIYF.

This chain links TRBV2 with TRBJ2-1, with 14 positions matching TRBD2. The CDR3 has 15 amino acids. J lost 7 bases, V lost 4 bases, and 3 bases had no gene match. CDR1 SNHLY and CDR2 FYNNEI come from the germline V gene. CDR3 nucleotides: TGTGCCAGCAGTGGACTAGCGGGAGGGCTGAATGAGCAGTTCTTC. Translation gives CASSGLAGGLNEQFF.

The rearrangement links TRBV6-5 to TRBJ2-2; the D is unclear. The CDR3 is 13 amino acids. V lost 0 bases to trimming and J lost 7 bases, with 6 bases between them. Germline assignment: CDR1 MNHEY and CDR2 SVGAGI. The CDR3 spells CASSYSTGGELFF. CDR3 nucleotide sequence: TGTGCCAGCAGTTACTCGACCGGCGGGGAGCTGTTTTTT.

V usage is TRBV19 and J usage is TRBJ2-3; D is uncertain. The CDR3 length is 12 residues. The V gene's germline CDR1 is LNHDA and CDR2 SQIVND (reference sequence). Trimming left V 3 bases short and J 6 bases short, with 7 bases between. CDR3 region: CASSIRSDTQYF. The DNA of the CDR3 is TGTGCCAGTAGTATCCGTTCGGATACGCAGTATTTT.

The J gene is TRBJ1-5, the V gene TRBV29-1; the match to TRBD1 covers 8 bases. CDR3 length: 12 amino acids. V gave up 4 bases and J gave up 6 bases; unmatched junction bases: 2. Germline loops: CDR1 SQVTM, CDR2 ANQGSEA. The CDR3 loop is CSVGQGFQPQHF. In DNA form, the CDR3 reads TGCAGCGTTGGACAGGGGTTTCAGCCCCAGCATTTT.

Turning to this clone: The germline gene is not matched at one end of the junction; a read error may be the cause. The V call is TRBV5-1, the J call TRBJ1-2; 8 nucleotides match TRBD1. The germline V gene encodes CDR1 SGHRS and CDR2 YFSETQ. The CDR3 totals 14 residues. The CDR3 sequence is CASSLGQVNYGYTF. The CDR3 DNA reads as TGCGCCAGCAGTTTGGGACAGGTTAACTATGGCTACACCTTC.

A single count supports this clone. The rearrangement joins TRBV6-5 to TRBJ1-2; 10 bases are shared with TRBD1. Germline V gene sequence: CDR1 MNHEY, CDR2 SVGAGI. There are 15 residues in the CDR3. J was trimmed by 2 bases and V by 6 bases; bases with no gene match: 6. The CDR3 is CASSRDRGQNYGYTF. The CDR3 DNA reads as TGTGCCAGCAGCCGGGACAGGGGACAAAACTATGGCTACACCTTC.

J is TRBJ2-7 and V is TRBV28; D may be TRBD2 (6 bases). CDR3 size: 13 residues. Per germline, CDR1 MDHEN and CDR2 SYDVKM. V lost 10 bases to trimming and J lost 0 bases, with 13 bases between them. In nucleotides, the CDR3 is TGTGCCACCCGGGACTCAAGCTCCTACGAGCAGTACTTC. Protein: CATRDSSSYEQYF.

The chain recombines TRBV6-5 with TRBJ2-7; a possible D gene is TRBD1 (5 bases). The V gene lost 2 bases and the J gene lost 7 bases, with 15 bases spanning the gap. CDR3 length: 14 amino acids. In germline, CDR1 is MNHEY, CDR2 SVGAGI. CDR3 coding DNA: TGTGCCAGCAGTTACGGCAGGGCGGTCCGGGAGCAGTACTTC. It translates to CASSYGRAVREQYF.

This rearrangement joins TRBV7-9 to TRBJ1-2, with 7 bases identical to TRBD1. This CDR3 contains 14 residues. The V gene's germline CDR1 is SEHNR and CDR2 FQNEAQ (reference sequence). Trimming cost V 3 bases and J 4 bases; bases outside gene matches: 5. The CDR3 coding sequence is TGTGCCAGCAGCTTCGCGGCAGGGGGCTATGGCTACACCTTC. It is translated as CASSFAAGGYGYTF.

The chain employs TRBV2 and TRBJ2-1; tentatively, D is TRBD2 (6 bases). The CDR3 contains 13 residues. The V end lost 8 bases, the J end lost 8 bases, and 16 bases lay between the germline ends. The germline CDR1 and CDR2 sequences are SNHLY and FYNNEI. CDR3 DNA: TGTGCCAGCCGACTAGGACCGGGGGATGAGCAGTTCTTC. Residues: CASRLGPGDEQFF.

The chain is built from TRBV15 and TRBJ1-2; D unclear. V was clipped by 0 bases and J by 4 bases, with 15 bases between them. CDR3 size: 16 residues. CDR1 is LNHNV, CDR2 YYDKDF, per germline (reference sequence). CDR3 sequence reads: CATSRDMAEGFYGYTF. The CDR3 DNA reads as TGTGCCACCAGCAGAGATATGGCCGAGGGTTTCTATGGCTACACCTTC.

The J gene is TRBJ2-1, the V gene TRBV6-1; 9 positions agree with TRBD2. V shed 4 bases, J shed 7 bases, and the junction held 20 bases outside the gene matches. The CDR3 contains 19 residues. The germline gives CDR1 MNHNS, CDR2 SASEGT. The CDR3 DNA sequence: TGTGCCAGCAGTGTAATGTCTAGCGGGAAAGTGGAAGAAGGGAATGAGCAGTTCTTC. Protein: CASSVMSSGKVEEGNEQFF.

V is TRBV2 and J is TRBJ1-6, with D maybe TRBD1 (5 bases). V was cut by 6 bases and J by 9 bases, with 24 bases left in between. The V gene's germline CDR1 is SNHLY and CDR2 FYNNEI. The CDR3 extends over 17 amino acids. CDR3 DNA sequence: TGTGCCAGCAGCCTCAACGGACCACCAGGGTGGGGTTCACCCCTCCACTTT. It specifies CASSLNGPPGWGSPLHF.

The V gene is TRBV12-3 or TRBV12-4, the J gene TRBJ2-7; D ambiguous. This CDR3 spans 13 amino acids. With 7 bases removed from V and 2 bases from J, the gap between germline ends came to 12 bases. The DNA for the CDR3 is TGTGCCAGCACCACTGGTGTAACCTACGAGCAGTACTTC. Its protein product is CASTTGVTYEQYF.

This chain uses TRBV4-1 with TRBJ2-2; D uncertain. The CDR3 sequence is 16 residues long. Germline loops: CDR1 MGHRA, CDR2 YSYEKL. Trimming shortened V by 0 bases and J by 8 bases, and 16 bases separated the two germline ends. CDR3 bases: TGCGCCAGCAGCCAAGAAAGTGTGGCTTTTGGGGGGGAGCTGTTTTTT. It specifies CASSQESVAFGGELFF.

The chain carries TRBV3-1 (or the pseudogene TRBV3-2) and TRBJ2-7; 7 bases align to TRBD2. CDR1 LGHDT and CDR2 YNNKEL come from the germline V gene (reference sequence). Trimming removed 3 bases from V and 5 bases from J; junction bases left unmatched: 7. This CDR3 region has 14 residues. CDR3 nucleotide sequence: TGTGCCAGCAGCCACGGACTAGAAGGTGACGAGCAGTACTTC. It is translated as CASSHGLEGDEQYF.

The chain links TRBV27 to TRBJ2-1; 12 bases are a match to TRBD2. In germline, CDR1 is MNHEY, CDR2 SMNVEV (reference sequence). The CDR3 sequence is 15 residues long. Trimming took 4 bases from V and 10 from J; bases not matched to a gene: 8. The CDR3 sequence: CASSSGTSGPREQFF. The CDR3 nucleotides read TGTGCCAGCAGTTCCGGGACTAGCGGGCCCCGAGAGCAGTTCTTC.

V is TRBV5-1 and J is TRBJ1-1; D not certain. Germline loops: CDR1 SGHRS, CDR2 YFSETQ. This CDR3 has 13 amino acids. V dropped 2 bases and J dropped 6 bases, with 11 bases sitting between them. CDR3 coding DNA: TGCGCCAGCAGCTTTTCGAGGTTGGCTGAAGCTTTCTTT. This encodes CASSFSRLAEAFF.

V and J are TRBV7-9 and TRBJ2-7; 7 nucleotides match TRBD1. V lost 2 bases, J lost 7 bases, and 14 bases stayed unmatched. This CDR3 is 16 amino acids long. Germline lookup yields CDR1 SEHNR and CDR2 FQNEAQ (reference sequence). This CDR3 reads CASSLPITGALGEQYF. Written as DNA, the CDR3 is TGTGCCAGCAGCTTACCCATCACAGGGGCTTTGGGAGAGCAGTACTTC.

There are a few counts of this clone. The V gene is TRBV4-2, the J gene TRBJ2-2; TRBD2 matches at 9 bases. The germline V gene encodes CDR1 LGHNA and CDR2 YNFKEQ. The CDR3 loop spans 15 amino acids. V lost 4 bases and J lost 9; bases outside the gene matches: 9. The CDR3 loop is CASSPTSGGRRELFF. The CDR3 DNA sequence: TGTGCCAGCAGCCCGACTAGCGGAGGCCGGCGGGAGCTGTTTTTT.

This chain joins TRBV10-3 and TRBJ1-2, with D perhaps matching TRBD1 (5 bases). The CDR3 sequence is 16 residues long. The germline gives CDR1 ENHRY, CDR2 SYGVKD. V lost 6 bases, J lost 2 bases, and 19 bases lay in between. The CDR3 reads CAISRGGLLTNYGYTF. Written as DNA, the CDR3 is TGTGCCATCAGCCGTGGGGGACTCCTCACCAACTATGGCTACACCTTC.

The V gene is TRBV29-1, the J gene TRBJ1-2; D unclear. Germline V gives CDR1 SQVTM, CDR2 ANQGSEA. The V and J ends lost 0 bases and 1 base respectively, with 3 bases between them. The CDR3 has 12 amino acids. The CDR3 reads CSVEDSNYGYTF. CDR3 nucleotide sequence: TGCAGCGTTGAAGACAGTAACTATGGCTACACCTTC.

This chain uses TRBV18 with TRBJ1-5; 7 bases map to TRBD1. Germline CDR1 is KGHSH and CDR2 is LQKENI. Trimming took 2 bases from V and 4 from J; bases not matched to a gene: 8. The CDR3 runs to 16 residues. The CDR3 sequence: CASSPGRGSSNQPQHF. The CDR3 coding sequence is TGTGCCAGCTCACCAGGCAGGGGGTCCTCTAATCAGCCCCAGCATTTT. Filled out from reference TRBV18 and TRBJ1-5, the complete variable domain reads NAGVMQNPRHLVRRRGQEARLRCSPMKGHSHVYWYRQLPEEGLKFMVYLQKENIIDESGMPKERFSAEFPKEGPSILRIQQVVRGDSAAYFCASSPGRGSSNQPQHFGDGTRLSIL.

CDR3 loop: CASSISGSQSYEQYF. DNA for the CDR3: TGCGCCAGCAGCATTTCAGGGTCCCAATCCTACGAGCAGTACTTC. The gene calls are TRBV5-1 and TRBJ2-7; TRBD1 might be the D (5 bases). The CDR3 has 15 residues. Trimming left V 4 bases short and J 1 base short, with 15 bases between. CDR1 and CDR2 from the germline V gene are SGHRS and YFSETQ.